The clone carrying this T cell receptor (beta chain) was recorded only once. PCR employed 60 Vbeta and 13 Jbeta primers. Repertoires were generated with immunoSEQ multiplex PCR, while TCRdb's copy carries only in-frame clones and drops some. Among 150,000 to 200,000 clones, roughly 85% were seen once, and the ten largest hold roughly 6%. This sample was taken from a study of cytomegalovirus exposure and HLA in healthy donors. Study overall: Among some 400 genotyped donors, around 81% fell in the Caucasian-associated ancestry cluster.

The germline V and J ends were trimmed by 0 bases and 6 bases, with 12 bases remaining between them. The germline V gene has CDR1 SGHRS and CDR2 YFSETQ. The CDR3 length is 15 residues. This clonotype was obtained from a man between 40 and 49 years old in good health and CMV-seropositive. Sequenced: PBMCs. The rearrangement uses TRBV5-1 and TRBJ2-2; D ambiguous. The CDR3 DNA sequence: TGCGCCAGCAGCTTGGGAGGCGGTGAAGCCGGGGAGCTGTTTTTT. Its protein is CASSLGGGEAGELFF.